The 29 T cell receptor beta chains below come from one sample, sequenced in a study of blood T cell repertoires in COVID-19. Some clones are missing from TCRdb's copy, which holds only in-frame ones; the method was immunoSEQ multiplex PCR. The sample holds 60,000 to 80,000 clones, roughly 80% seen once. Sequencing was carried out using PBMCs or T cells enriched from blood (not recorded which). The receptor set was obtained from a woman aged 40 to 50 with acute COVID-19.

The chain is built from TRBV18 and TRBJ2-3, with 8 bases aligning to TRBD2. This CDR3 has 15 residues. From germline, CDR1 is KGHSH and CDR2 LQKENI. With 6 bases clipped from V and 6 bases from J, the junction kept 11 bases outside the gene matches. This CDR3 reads CASSPAGLAGDTQYF. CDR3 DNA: TGTGCCAGCTCGCCCGCCGGACTAGCCGGCGATACGCAGTATTTT.

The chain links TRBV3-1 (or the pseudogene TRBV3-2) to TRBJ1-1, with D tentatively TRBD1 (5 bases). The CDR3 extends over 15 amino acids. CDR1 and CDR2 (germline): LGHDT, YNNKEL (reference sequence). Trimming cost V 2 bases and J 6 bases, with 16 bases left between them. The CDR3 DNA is TGTGCCAGCAGCCAAAGGTCCGCAGGGAGGCCTGAAGCTTTCTTT. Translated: CASSQRSAGRPEAFF.

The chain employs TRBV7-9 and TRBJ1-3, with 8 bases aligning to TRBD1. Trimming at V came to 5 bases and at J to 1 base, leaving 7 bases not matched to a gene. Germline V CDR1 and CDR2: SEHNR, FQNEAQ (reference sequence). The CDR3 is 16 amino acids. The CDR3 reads CASSLTGGLSGNTIYF. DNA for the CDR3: TGTGCCAGCAGCCTAACAGGGGGATTGTCTGGAAACACCATATATTTT.

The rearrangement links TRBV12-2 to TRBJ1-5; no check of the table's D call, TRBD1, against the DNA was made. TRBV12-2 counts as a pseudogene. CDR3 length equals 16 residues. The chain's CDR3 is CASRTLQRYSNQPQHF. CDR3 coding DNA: TGTGCAAGTCGGACGTTACAGAGATATAGCAATCAGCCCCAGCATTTT.

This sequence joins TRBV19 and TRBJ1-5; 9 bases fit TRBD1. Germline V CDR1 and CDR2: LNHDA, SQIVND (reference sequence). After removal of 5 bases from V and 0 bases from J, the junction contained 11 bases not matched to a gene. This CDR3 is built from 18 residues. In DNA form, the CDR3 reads TGTGCCAGTAGTCCCGGGACAGGGTTGGATTATAGCAATCAGCCCCAGCATTTT. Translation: CASSPGTGLDYSNQPQHF.

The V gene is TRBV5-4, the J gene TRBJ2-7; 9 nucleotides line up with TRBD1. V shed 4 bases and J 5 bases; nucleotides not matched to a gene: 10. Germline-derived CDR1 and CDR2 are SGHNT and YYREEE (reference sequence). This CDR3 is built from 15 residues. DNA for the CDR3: TGTGCCAGCAGCGACCGGGGACAGGGTGAACACGAGCAGTACGTC. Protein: CASSDRGQGEHEQYV.

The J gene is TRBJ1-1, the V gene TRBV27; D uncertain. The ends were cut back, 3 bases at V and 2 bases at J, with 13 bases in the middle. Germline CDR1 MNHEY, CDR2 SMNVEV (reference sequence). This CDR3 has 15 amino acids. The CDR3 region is CASSFNPNLNTEAFF. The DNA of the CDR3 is TGTGCCAGCAGTTTTAACCCCAACTTAAACACTGAAGCTTTCTTT.

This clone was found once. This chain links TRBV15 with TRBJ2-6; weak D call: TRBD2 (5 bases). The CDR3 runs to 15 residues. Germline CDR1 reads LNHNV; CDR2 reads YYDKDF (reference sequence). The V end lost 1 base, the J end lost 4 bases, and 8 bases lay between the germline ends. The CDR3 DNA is TGTGCCACCAGCAGAGGGGAGTCCGGGGCCAACGTCCTGACTTTC. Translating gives CATSRGESGANVLTF.

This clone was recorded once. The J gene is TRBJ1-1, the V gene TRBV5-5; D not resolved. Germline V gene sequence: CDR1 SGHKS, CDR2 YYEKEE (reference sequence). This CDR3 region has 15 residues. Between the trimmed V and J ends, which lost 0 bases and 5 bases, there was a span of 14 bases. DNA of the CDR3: TGTGCCAGCAGCTTGGTTCCGCAAACAGTGACTGAAGCTTTCTTT. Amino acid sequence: CASSLVPQTVTEAFF.

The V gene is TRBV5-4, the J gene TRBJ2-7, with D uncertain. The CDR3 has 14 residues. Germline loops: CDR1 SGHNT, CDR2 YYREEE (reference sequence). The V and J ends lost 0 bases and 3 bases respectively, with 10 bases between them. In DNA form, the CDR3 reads TGTGCCAGCAGCTTGGGTACAGCAAACTACGAGCAGTACTTC. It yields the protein CASSLGTANYEQYF.

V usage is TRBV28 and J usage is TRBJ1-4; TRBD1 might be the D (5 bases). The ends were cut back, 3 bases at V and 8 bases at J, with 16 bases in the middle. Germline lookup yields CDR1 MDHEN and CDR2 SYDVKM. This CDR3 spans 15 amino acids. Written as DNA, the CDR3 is TGTGCCAGCAGTTTCGGGGGATTGGAGGGGGAAAAACTGTTTTTT. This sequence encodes CASSFGGLEGEKLFF.

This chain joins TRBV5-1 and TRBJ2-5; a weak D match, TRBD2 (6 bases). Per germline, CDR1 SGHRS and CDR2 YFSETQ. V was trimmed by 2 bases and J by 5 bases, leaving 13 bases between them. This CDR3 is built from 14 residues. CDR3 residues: CASSLVLGGETQYF. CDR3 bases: TGCGCCAGCAGCTTAGTCCTCGGAGGGGAGACCCAGTACTTC.

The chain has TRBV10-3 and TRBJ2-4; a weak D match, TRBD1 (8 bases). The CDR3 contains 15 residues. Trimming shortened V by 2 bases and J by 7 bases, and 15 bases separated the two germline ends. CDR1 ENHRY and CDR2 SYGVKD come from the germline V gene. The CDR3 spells CAISEGGQGGNIQYF. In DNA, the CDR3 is TGTGCCATCAGTGAGGGAGGACAGGGAGGGAACATTCAGTACTTC.

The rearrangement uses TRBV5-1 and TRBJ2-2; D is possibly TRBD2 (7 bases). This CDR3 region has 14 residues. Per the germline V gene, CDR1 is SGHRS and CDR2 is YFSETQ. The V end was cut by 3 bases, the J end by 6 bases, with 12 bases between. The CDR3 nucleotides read TGCGCCAGCAGCTGGGGGGGCCAGTCCGGGGAGCTGTTTTTT. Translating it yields CASSWGGQSGELFF.

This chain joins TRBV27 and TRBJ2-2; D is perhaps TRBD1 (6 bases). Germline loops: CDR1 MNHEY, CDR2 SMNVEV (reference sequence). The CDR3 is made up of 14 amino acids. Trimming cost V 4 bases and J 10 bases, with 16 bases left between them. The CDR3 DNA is TGTGCCAGCAGTTACCGCCGGGACAACCAGGAGCTGTTTTTT. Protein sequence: CASSYRRDNQELFF.

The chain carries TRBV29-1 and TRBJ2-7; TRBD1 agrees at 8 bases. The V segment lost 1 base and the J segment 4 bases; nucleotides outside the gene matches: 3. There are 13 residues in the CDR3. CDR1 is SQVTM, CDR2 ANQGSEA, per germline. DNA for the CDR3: TGCAGCGTTGAAGGCACAGGGGGGTACGAGCAGTACTTC. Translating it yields CSVEGTGGYEQYF.

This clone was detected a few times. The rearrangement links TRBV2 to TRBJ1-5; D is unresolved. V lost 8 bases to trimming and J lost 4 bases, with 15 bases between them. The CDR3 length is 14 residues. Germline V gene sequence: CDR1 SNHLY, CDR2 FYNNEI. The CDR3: CASSRVNQNQPQHF. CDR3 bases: TGTGCCAGCTCCCGGGTCAACCAAAATCAGCCCCAGCATTTT.

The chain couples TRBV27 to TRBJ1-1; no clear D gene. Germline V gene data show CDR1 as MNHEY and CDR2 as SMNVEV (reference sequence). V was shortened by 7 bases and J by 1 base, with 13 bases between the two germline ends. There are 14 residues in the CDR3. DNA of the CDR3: TGTGCCAGCACCCCAATCGGGGAGAACACTGAAGCTTTCTTT. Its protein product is CASTPIGENTEAFF.

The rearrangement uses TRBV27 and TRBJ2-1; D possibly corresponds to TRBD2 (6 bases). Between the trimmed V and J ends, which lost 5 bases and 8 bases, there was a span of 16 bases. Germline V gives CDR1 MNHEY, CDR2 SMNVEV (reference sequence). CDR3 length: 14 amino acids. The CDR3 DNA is TGTGCCAGCAGTCTCGGGACTTCCACCGATGAGCAGTTCTTC. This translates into CASSLGTSTDEQFF.

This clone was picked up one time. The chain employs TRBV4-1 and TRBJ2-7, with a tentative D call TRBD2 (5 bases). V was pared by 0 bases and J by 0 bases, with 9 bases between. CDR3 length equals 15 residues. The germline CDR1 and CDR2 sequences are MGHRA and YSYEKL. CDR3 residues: CASSQEISDSYEQYF. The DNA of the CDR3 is TGCGCCAGCAGCCAAGAGATTAGCGACTCCTACGAGCAGTACTTC.

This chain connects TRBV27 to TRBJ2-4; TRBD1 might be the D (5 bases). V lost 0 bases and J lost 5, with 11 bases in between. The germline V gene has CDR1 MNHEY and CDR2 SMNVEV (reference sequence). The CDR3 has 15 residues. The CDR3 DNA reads TGTGCCAGCAGTTTATCATCAGGGCCCCAAAACATTCAGTACTTC. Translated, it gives CASSLSSGPQNIQYF.

CDR3 sequence: CASSFPPGTGNNEQFF. The CDR3 region has the DNA TGTGCCAGCAGCTTCCCTCCAGGGACAGGAAACAATGAGCAGTTCTTC. The chain combines TRBV7-9 with TRBJ2-1, with 8 bases aligning to TRBD1. Germline V lookup: CDR1 SEHNR, CDR2 FQNEAQ (reference sequence). This CDR3 region has 16 residues. V gave up 3 bases and J gave up 5 bases; unmatched junction bases: 9.

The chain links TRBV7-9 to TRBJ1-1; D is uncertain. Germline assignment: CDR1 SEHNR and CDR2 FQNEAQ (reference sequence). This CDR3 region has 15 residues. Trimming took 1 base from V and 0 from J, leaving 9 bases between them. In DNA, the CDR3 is TGTGCCAGCAGCTTAGTACGTGGGCTGAACACTGAAGCTTTCTTT. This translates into CASSLVRGLNTEAFF.

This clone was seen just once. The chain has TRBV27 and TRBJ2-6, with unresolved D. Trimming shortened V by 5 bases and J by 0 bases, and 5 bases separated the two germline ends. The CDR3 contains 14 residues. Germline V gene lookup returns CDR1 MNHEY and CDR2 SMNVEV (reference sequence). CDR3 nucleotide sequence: TGTGCCAGCAGTCCCCTCTCTGGGGCCAACGTCCTGACTTTC. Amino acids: CASSPLSGANVLTF.

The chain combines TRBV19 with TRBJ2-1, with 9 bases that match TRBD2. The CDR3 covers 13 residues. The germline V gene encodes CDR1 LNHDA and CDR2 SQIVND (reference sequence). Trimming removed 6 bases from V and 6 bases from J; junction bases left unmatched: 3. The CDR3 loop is CASRKLAGNEQFF. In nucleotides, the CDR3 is TGTGCCAGTAGAAAACTAGCGGGCAATGAGCAGTTCTTC. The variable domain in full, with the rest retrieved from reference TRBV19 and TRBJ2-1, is DGGITQSPKYLFRKEGQNVTLSCEQNLNHDAMYWYRQDPGQGLRLIYYSQIVNDFQKGDIAEGYSVSREKKESFPLTVTSAQKNPTAFYLCASRKLAGNEQFFGPGTRLTVL.

The CDR3 region has the DNA TGTGCCAGCAGTCCTGAAGGGCACAGGGAGACCCAGTACTTC. Translated, it gives CASSPEGHRETQYF. The V call is TRBV2, the J call TRBJ2-5; possibly TRBD1 for D (5 bases). The CDR3 has 14 amino acids. The V gene lost 5 bases and the J gene lost 5 bases, with 15 bases spanning the gap. Per germline, CDR1 SNHLY and CDR2 FYNNEI.

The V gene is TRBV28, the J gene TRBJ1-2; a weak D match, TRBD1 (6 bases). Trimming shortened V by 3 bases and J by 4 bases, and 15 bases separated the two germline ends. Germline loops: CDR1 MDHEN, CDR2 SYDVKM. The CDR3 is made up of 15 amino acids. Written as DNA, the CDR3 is TGTGCCAGCAGTTTGCCCCCGCCGGACAGCTATGGCTACACCTTC. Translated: CASSLPPPDSYGYTF.

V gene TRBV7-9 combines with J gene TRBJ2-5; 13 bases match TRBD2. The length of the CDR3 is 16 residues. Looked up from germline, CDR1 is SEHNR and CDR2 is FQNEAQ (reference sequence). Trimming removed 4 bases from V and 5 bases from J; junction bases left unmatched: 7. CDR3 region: CASSSGLAGRKETQYF. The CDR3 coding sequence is TGTGCCAGCAGCTCGGGACTAGCGGGGCGGAAGGAGACCCAGTACTTC.

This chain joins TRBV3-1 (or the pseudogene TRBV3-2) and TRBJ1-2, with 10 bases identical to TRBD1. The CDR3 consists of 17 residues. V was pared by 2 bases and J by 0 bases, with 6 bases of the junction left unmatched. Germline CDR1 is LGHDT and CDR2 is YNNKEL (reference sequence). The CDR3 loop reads CASSQWGQGSANYGYTF. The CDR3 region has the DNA TGTGCCAGCAGCCAATGGGGACAGGGGTCGGCTAACTATGGCTACACCTTC.